The 25 T cell receptor beta chains below come from one sample, sequenced in a study of a mutant IDH1 vaccine in newly diagnosed glioma. This sample's time point: week 11, during vaccination. Vaccine doses each comprised 300 ug of mutant IDH1 20-mer peptide, with topical imiquimod. Using immunoSEQ multiplex PCR, the repertoire was profiled, and TCRdb retains in-frame clones only, with some absent. The repertoire includes roughly 70,000 clones, approximately 88% of them detected once, and around 8.3% sits in the top ten. No antigen is known for these receptors. Source: PBMCs, taken from a glioma patient whose treatment included an IDH1 peptide vaccine. The receptors stem from a woman between 50 and 59 years old with glioma.

The V and J genes are TRBV27 and TRBJ2-7; 10 bases align to TRBD2. Germline-derived CDR1 and CDR2 are MNHEY and SMNVEV (reference sequence). V shed 6 bases and J 0 bases; nucleotides not matched to a gene: 5. This CDR3 spans 15 amino acids. CDR3 residues: CASSQRGGNSYEQYF. In DNA, the CDR3 is TGTGCCAGCAGCCAGCGGGGGGGCAACTCCTACGAGCAGTACTTC.

The rearrangement joins TRBV6-4 to TRBJ1-5, with D unresolved. Germline V lookup: CDR1 MRHNA, CDR2 SNTAGT. The V end was cut by 3 bases, the J end by 2 bases, with 8 bases between. The CDR3 extends over 14 amino acids. The CDR3 region has the DNA TGTGCCAGCAGTGAAGGTGGGGGCAATCAGCCCCAGCATTTT. This codes for CASSEGGGNQPQHF.

The V gene is TRBV30, the J gene TRBJ2-7; D is ambiguous. V was trimmed by 1 base and J by 3 bases, leaving 13 bases between them. The germline V gene encodes CDR1 GTSNPN and CDR2 SVGIG (reference sequence). This CDR3 spans 14 amino acids. The CDR3 protein is CAWSGHSRVYEQYF. As DNA, the CDR3 is TGTGCCTGGAGTGGGCATTCCAGAGTCTACGAGCAGTACTTC.

The rearrangement uses TRBV6-1 and TRBJ2-7; the D gene is possibly TRBD2 (6 bases). The germline gives CDR1 MNHNS, CDR2 SASEGT. The CDR3 is 13 amino acids. V was clipped by 0 bases and J by 13 bases, with 16 bases between them. CDR3 nucleotide sequence: TGTGCCAGCAGTGAAGCGGGGGTGACGGGACTTTACTTC. The encoded protein is CASSEAGVTGLYF.

The genes are TRBV5-5 and TRBJ1-2; 10 bases map to TRBD1. This CDR3 is built from 16 residues. V gave up 4 bases and J gave up 0 bases; unmatched junction bases: 6. The germline gives CDR1 SGHKS, CDR2 YYEKEE (reference sequence). CDR3 coding DNA: TGTGCCAGCAGCGCAAGACAGGGGGCCTCTAACTATGGCTACACCTTC. Protein product: CASSARQGASNYGYTF.

The chain joins TRBV4-3 to TRBJ2-2, with 10 bases that match TRBD2. CDR1 LGHNA and CDR2 YSLEER come from the germline V gene. V dropped 0 bases and J dropped 6; count of bases not matched to a gene: 13. The CDR3 totals 19 residues. The CDR3 protein is CASSQDLGRSGGASGELFF. CDR3 bases: TGCGCCAGCAGCCAAGATTTGGGGAGAAGCGGGGGGGCATCCGGGGAGCTGTTTTTT.

This clone was seen only a few times. The chain has TRBV30 and TRBJ1-1; possibly TRBD1 for D (5 bases). V was cut by 2 bases and J by 2 bases, with 9 bases left in between. Germline-derived CDR1 and CDR2 are GTSNPN and SVGIG (reference sequence). The CDR3 runs to 13 residues. The CDR3 DNA reads TGTGCCTGGAGTCCGGGGCCTAACACTGAAGCTTTCTTT. It is translated as CAWSPGPNTEAFF.

This clone was detected a few times. V usage is TRBV29-1 and J usage is TRBJ2-7; D is ambiguous. Germline CDR1 is SQVTM and CDR2 is ANQGSEA. The CDR3 is 12 residues long. The V end was cut by 1 base, the J end by 1 base, with 5 bases between. Written as DNA, the CDR3 is TGCAGCGTTGAAGTTAGGTCCTACGAGCAGTACTTC. Its protein product is CSVEVRSYEQYF.

V usage is TRBV4-2 and J usage is TRBJ2-1, with 8 bases matching TRBD2. V lost 0 bases, J lost 9 bases, and 7 bases stayed unmatched. Germline CDR1 is LGHNA and CDR2 is YNFKEQ. This CDR3 has 15 residues. The CDR3 is CASSQEVAGRTEQFF. For the CDR3, the DNA is TGTGCCAGCAGCCAAGAGGTAGCGGGGCGGACTGAGCAGTTCTTC.

This clone appeared a single time. J is TRBJ2-7 and V is TRBV5-6; no firm D call. In germline, CDR1 is SGHDT, CDR2 YYEEEE. This CDR3 has 14 amino acids. Deletions cut 0 bases from V and 5 bases from J, with 12 bases between. The CDR3 protein is CASSLGWGFNEQYF. As DNA, the CDR3 is TGTGCCAGCAGCTTGGGATGGGGTTTCAACGAGCAGTACTTC.

The V and J genes are TRBV18 and TRBJ2-7, with 7 nucleotides matching TRBD1. Germline V gene data show CDR1 as KGHSH and CDR2 as LQKENI. V lost 3 bases and J lost 1; bases outside the gene matches: 6. This CDR3 is 15 amino acids long. The CDR3 here is CASSPLGTESYEQYF. The CDR3 coding sequence is TGTGCCAGCTCACCCCTAGGGACAGAATCCTACGAGCAGTACTTC.

The rearrangement joins TRBV7-2 to TRBJ2-7; D not resolved. Germline V gene data show CDR1 as SGHTA and CDR2 as FQGNSA. The V end lost 7 bases, the J end lost 4 bases, and 8 bases lay between the germline ends. The CDR3 spans 11 residues. The chain's CDR3 is CASTNSYEQYF. As DNA, the CDR3 is TGTGCCAGCACGAACTCGTACGAGCAGTACTTC.

The genes are TRBV15 and TRBJ2-7, with 8 bases lining up with TRBD1. The CDR3 is 14 residues long. J was trimmed by 3 bases and V by 0 bases; bases with no gene match: 1. Germline lookup yields CDR1 LNHNV and CDR2 YYDKDF (reference sequence). CDR3: CATSRDRGLYEQYF. As DNA, the CDR3 is TGTGCCACCAGCAGAGACAGGGGGCTCTACGAGCAGTACTTC.

The sample holds a few counts of this clone. This chain's CDR3 is CASSPPPHRRDGYTF. The CDR3 bases are TGTGCCAGCAGTCCACCCCCCCACAGGAGAGATGGCTACACCTTC. The rearrangement uses TRBV28 and TRBJ1-2; D might be TRBD1 (5 bases). Germline lookup yields CDR1 MDHEN and CDR2 SYDVKM. The CDR3 has 15 residues. Trimming stripped 5 bases from V and 6 bases from J, with 19 bases between.

The chain combines TRBV20-1 with TRBJ1-2, with D possibly matching TRBD1 (5 bases). This CDR3 comprises 11 residues. The germline gives CDR1 DFQATT, CDR2 SNEGSKA (reference sequence). The CDR3 reads CRADKGQDYTF. The CDR3 DNA follows: TGCAGGGCCGACAAGGGGCAAGACTACACCTTC.

A single count supports this clone. The chain is built from TRBV30 and TRBJ1-5; a possible D gene is TRBD1 (6 bases). From germline, CDR1 is GTSNPN and CDR2 SVGIG (reference sequence). The CDR3 runs to 17 residues. The V and J ends lost 2 bases and 5 bases respectively, with 22 bases between them. CDR3 sequence (DNA): TGTGCCTGGAGTCCCCTATCACTCGGGGGCGTATATCAGCCCCAGCATTTT. Its translation is CAWSPLSLGGVYQPQHF.

The chain carries TRBV4-1 and TRBJ2-7; possibly TRBD2 for D (5 bases). Germline-derived CDR1 and CDR2 are MGHRA and YSYEKL. The V gene lost 2 bases and the J gene lost 2 bases, with 10 bases spanning the gap. CDR3 length equals 14 residues. CDR3 in amino acids: CASSQQRGTYEQYF. The CDR3 nucleotides read TGCGCCAGCAGCCAACAACGGGGTACCTACGAGCAGTACTTC.

This chain connects TRBV7-2 to TRBJ2-1; perhaps TRBD1 as D (6 bases). The germline V gene encodes CDR1 SGHTA and CDR2 FQGNSA. CDR3 length: 13 amino acids. Trimming removed 5 bases at V and 9 bases at J, with 14 bases between. The CDR3 region is CASSPGALGEQFF. For the CDR3, the DNA is TGTGCCAGCAGCCCAGGGGCCCTCGGTGAGCAGTTCTTC.

The rearrangement links TRBV1 to TRBJ1-1; no DNA check was done on the table's D call, TRBD1. TRBV1 is given as a pseudogene. The CDR3 consists of 13 residues. CDR3 region: CTSSLGGTGSAFF. The CDR3 coding sequence is TGCACCAGCAGCTTGGGCGGGACAGGTTCAGCTTTCTTT.

The count of this clone is one. The chain joins TRBV4-3 to TRBJ2-7, with D perhaps being TRBD1 or TRBD2 (6 bases each). CDR3 length equals 14 residues. Trimming shortened V by 3 bases and J by 3 bases, and 12 bases separated the two germline ends. CDR1 is LGHNA, CDR2 YSLEER, per germline. The CDR3 reads CASSQTGGNYEQYF. The CDR3, as DNA: TGCGCCAGCAGCCAGACAGGCGGGAACTACGAGCAGTACTTC.

V usage is TRBV5-1 and J usage is TRBJ2-3; TRBD2 matches at 15 bases. V lost 4 bases, J lost 0 bases, and 15 bases stayed unmatched. The CDR3 consists of 21 residues. Germline CDR1 is SGHRS and CDR2 is YFSETQ. CDR3 sequence reads: CASSIHRWTSGGAVSTDTQYF. The CDR3 coding sequence is TGCGCCAGCAGCATCCACCGTTGGACTAGCGGGGGGGCCGTGAGCACAGATACGCAGTATTTT.

This chain joins TRBV7-9 and TRBJ2-4; the match to TRBD1 covers 8 bases. The CDR3 runs 17 residues. With 5 bases clipped from V and 1 base from J, the junction kept 10 bases outside the gene matches. Germline values: CDR1 SEHNR, CDR2 FQNEAQ (reference sequence). CDR3 sequence reads: CASSMTLRGPAKNIQYF. The DNA of the CDR3 is TGTGCCAGCAGCATGACACTCAGGGGGCCGGCCAAAAACATTCAGTACTTC.

The chain joins TRBV7-3 to TRBJ1-1; D perhaps matches TRBD1 (6 bases). CDR1 and CDR2 (germline): SGHTA, FQGTGA. The CDR3 totals 13 residues. V was cut by 6 bases and J by 4 bases, with 12 bases left in between. In nucleotides, the CDR3 is TGTGCCAGCAGTCTACAGGGCCCCACTGAAGCTTTCTTT. Amino acid sequence: CASSLQGPTEAFF.

There are a few counts of this clone. The chain recombines TRBV10-1 with TRBJ2-1; D may be TRBD1 (5 bases). The CDR3 loop spans 13 amino acids. Trimming shortened V by 6 bases and J by 6 bases, and 12 bases separated the two germline ends. Germline V CDR1 and CDR2: WNHNN, SYGVQD (reference sequence). Written as DNA, the CDR3 is TGCGCCAGCAGCGGACAAAGGCGCAATGAGCAGTTCTTC. It is translated as CASSGQRRNEQFF.

J is TRBJ1-1 and V is TRBV27; tentative D call: TRBD1 (5 bases). CDR1 is MNHEY and CDR2 is SMNVEV in the germline V gene (reference sequence). With 6 bases removed from V and 0 bases from J, the gap between germline ends came to 14 bases. This CDR3 contains 15 residues. The CDR3 nucleotides are TGTGCCAGCAGCTTTCAGGGAGCCCTGAACACTGAAGCTTTCTTT. This sequence encodes CASSFQGALNTEAFF.